These 30 T cell receptor beta chains came from one sample sequenced in a study of blood T cell repertoires in COVID-19. Sequencing used immunoSEQ multiplex PCR; TCRdb keeps in-frame clones, though not all of them. The table records some 180,000 clones, about 88% of them present only once. Sample: PBMCs or T cells enriched from blood (not recorded which). Source of these receptors: a woman aged 40-49 years in a cohort exposed to, infected with or recovered from COVID-19 (not recorded which).

The chain carries TRBV4-3 and TRBJ1-2, with TRBD1 identical over 9 bases. The CDR3 contains 15 residues. After removal of 4 bases from V and 7 bases from J, the junction contained 10 bases not matched to a gene. From germline, CDR1 is LGHNA and CDR2 YSLEER. CDR3 amino acids: CASSRTRQGGFGYTF. The CDR3, as DNA: TGCGCCAGCAGCCGGACGCGACAGGGGGGCTTTGGCTACACCTTC.

The rearrangement joins TRBV24-1 to TRBJ2-1, with TRBD2 identical over 7 bases. V was clipped by 2 bases and J by 7 bases; unmatched bases: 4. The germline V gene encodes CDR1 KGHDR and CDR2 SFDVKD. The CDR3 has 14 amino acids. CDR3 sequence: CATSDSIGGNEQFF. For the CDR3, the DNA is TGTGCCACCAGTGATTCCATCGGGGGGAATGAGCAGTTCTTC.

J is TRBJ1-5 and V is TRBV19; possible D gene TRBD1, 5 bases. Trimming removed 3 bases from V and 4 bases from J, with 10 bases in between. The germline V gene encodes CDR1 LNHDA and CDR2 SQIVND (reference sequence). The CDR3 is 14 amino acids. The CDR3 sequence: CASSISQGNQPQHF. The CDR3 nucleotides are TGTGCCAGTAGTATTAGCCAGGGAAATCAGCCCCAGCATTTT.

The chain joins TRBV4-3 to TRBJ2-7, with 7 bases that match TRBD1. The CDR3 has 17 amino acids. Unmatched junction bases numbered 10, after V lost 0 bases and J lost 2 bases. Germline assignment: CDR1 LGHNA and CDR2 YSLEER. The CDR3 DNA is TGCGCCAGCAGCCAAGATGGCCTGAGGACAGGAGCCTACGAGCAGTACTTC. Translation: CASSQDGLRTGAYEQYF.

The chain recombines TRBV28 with TRBJ1-1, with 7 bases that match TRBD1. This CDR3 contains 14 residues. The ends lost 3 bases at V and 5 bases at J; junction bases unmatched: 6. The germline V gene encodes CDR1 MDHEN and CDR2 SYDVKM. This CDR3 is CASSFSGGRTEAFF. CDR3 in DNA: TGTGCCAGCAGTTTCTCAGGGGGTAGGACTGAAGCTTTCTTT.

The CDR3 DNA reads TGTGCCAGCACCCTTAGCGGGAGTATCGCAGATACGCAGTATTTT. Translation gives CASTLSGSIADTQYF. The chain links TRBV5-4 to TRBJ2-3, with 9 bases lining up with TRBD2. V shed 6 bases, J shed 4 bases, and the junction held 9 bases outside the gene matches. Germline V gene sequence: CDR1 SGHNT, CDR2 YYREEE (reference sequence). This CDR3 spans 15 amino acids. Together with reference TRBV5-4 and TRBJ2-3, the CDR3 gives the full variable domain: ETGVTQSPTHLIKTRGQQVTLRCSSQSGHNTVSWYQQALGQGPQFIFQYYREEENGRGNFPPRFSGLQFPNYSSELNVNALELDDSALYLCASTLSGSIADTQYFGPGTRLTVL.

The rearrangement links TRBV9 to TRBJ2-5; D possibly corresponds to TRBD2 (5 bases). CDR3 size: 16 residues. Trimming cost V 4 bases and J 5 bases, with 21 bases left between them. Germline V CDR1 and CDR2: SGDLS, YYNGEE. The CDR3 sequence: CASSPDLHPSGETQYF. The CDR3 DNA sequence: TGTGCCAGCAGCCCTGACCTACACCCGAGCGGCGAGACCCAGTACTTC.

This sequence joins TRBV7-2 and TRBJ2-1; 9 nucleotides match TRBD1. The CDR3 consists of 16 residues. Germline CDR1 SGHTA, CDR2 FQGNSA. V lost 4 bases and J lost 6; bases outside the gene matches: 10. DNA for the CDR3: TGTGCCAGCAGCTACCGGACAGGGGAGTTGTTCAATGAGCAGTTCTTC. Amino acid sequence: CASSYRTGELFNEQFF.

The rearrangement links TRBV6-6 to TRBJ1-1; 9 nucleotides line up with TRBD1. The germline V gene has CDR1 MNHNY and CDR2 SVGAGI (reference sequence). Trimming took 2 bases from V and 3 from J; bases not matched to a gene: 7. The CDR3 is made up of 16 amino acids. The CDR3: CASSYPRTGVDTEAFF. DNA of the CDR3: TGTGCCAGCAGTTACCCCCGGACAGGGGTCGACACTGAAGCTTTCTTT.

V is TRBV3-1 (or the pseudogene TRBV3-2) and J is TRBJ1-1; D might be TRBD1 (5 bases). The CDR3 length is 14 residues. The germline gives CDR1 LGHDT, CDR2 YNNKEL (reference sequence). Trimming shortened V by 0 bases and J by 1 base, and 6 bases separated the two germline ends. CDR3 sequence reads: CASSQDQGNTEAFF. CDR3 DNA sequence: TGTGCCAGCAGCCAAGATCAGGGGAACACTGAAGCTTTCTTT.

V is TRBV13 and J is TRBJ2-2, with D hard to call. The CDR3 consists of 14 residues. Trimming stripped 1 base from V and 0 bases from J, with 3 bases between. CDR1 is PRHDT, CDR2 FYEKMQ, per germline (reference sequence). The DNA for the CDR3 is TGTGCCAGCAGCTTAGCCTCGAACACCGGGGAGCTGTTTTTT. This translates into CASSLASNTGELFF.

V is TRBV11-2 and J is TRBJ2-7; TRBD1 might be the D (5 bases). Per germline, CDR1 SGHAT and CDR2 FQNNGV. V was clipped by 0 bases and J by 2 bases, with 11 bases between them. This CDR3 has 15 amino acids. CDR3 in amino acids: CASSLDLGPAYEQYF. CDR3 bases: TGTGCCAGCAGCTTAGATCTGGGGCCCGCCTACGAGCAGTACTTC.

The rearrangement joins TRBV6-5 to TRBJ2-1; unclear D gene. Trimming took off 3 bases at V and 6 bases at J, with 9 bases between the two ends. The germline CDR1 and CDR2 sequences are MNHEY and SVGAGI. The CDR3 is made up of 13 amino acids. For the CDR3, the DNA is TGTGCCAGCAGTTATCGTAAAATCAATGAGCAGTTCTTC. Amino acids: CASSYRKINEQFF.

The chain joins TRBV28 to TRBJ2-3, with D tentatively TRBD2 (5 bases). Trimming took off 5 bases at V and 6 bases at J, with 24 bases between the two ends. The CDR3 runs to 17 residues. In germline, CDR1 is MDHEN, CDR2 SYDVKM. The CDR3 region is CASSPPITSRVADTQYF. CDR3 bases: TGTGCCAGCAGTCCCCCAATCACTAGTAGGGTCGCCGATACGCAGTATTTT.

This rearrangement joins TRBV15 to TRBJ1-5; TRBD1 agrees at 7 bases. This CDR3 comprises 16 residues. Germline CDR1 LNHNV, CDR2 YYDKDF (reference sequence). The junction had 8 bases not matched to a gene; V was cut back by 0 bases and J by 6 bases. The CDR3 DNA reads as TGTGCCACCAGCAGAGAAGAGACAGGGTTTAGTCAGCCCCAGCATTTT. Translation gives CATSREETGFSQPQHF.

The chain employs TRBV29-1 and TRBJ1-3, with TRBD1 as a possible D gene (6 bases). V lost 2 bases and J lost 2, with 7 bases in between. Germline V lookup: CDR1 SQVTM, CDR2 ANQGSEA. This CDR3 is 13 amino acids long. The chain's CDR3 is CSVERQAGNTIYF. The DNA of the CDR3 is TGCAGCGTTGAACGACAGGCTGGAAACACCATATATTTT. Using reference TRBV29-1 and TRBJ1-3 for the parts outside the CDR3, the full variable domain is SAVISQKPSRDICQRGTSLTIQCQVDSQVTMMFWYRQQPGQSLTLIATANQGSEATYESGFVIDKFPISRPNLTFSTLTVSNMSPEDSSIYLCSVERQAGNTIYFGEGSWLTVV.

The rearrangement links TRBV7-2 to TRBJ1-2; 9 nucleotides match TRBD1. V lost 1 base to trimming and J lost 4 bases; unmatched junction nucleotides: 4. Per germline, CDR1 SGHTA and CDR2 FQGNSA. The CDR3 is 15 amino acids. The CDR3 spells CASSLVATGGYGYTF. The CDR3 nucleotides read TGTGCCAGCAGCTTAGTGGCGACAGGGGGCTATGGCTACACCTTC.

The V and J genes are TRBV7-2 and TRBJ2-5, with 10 bases identical to TRBD2. After removal of 5 bases from V and 5 bases from J, the junction contained 8 bases not matched to a gene. Germline CDR1 SGHTA, CDR2 FQGNSA. The CDR3 has 15 amino acids. The CDR3 region has the DNA TGTGCCAGCAGCCAAGGGCTAGCGGGAGCGGAGACCCAGTACTTC. It yields the protein CASSQGLAGAETQYF.

This clone was detected once. This sequence joins TRBV9 and TRBJ1-6; 10 nucleotides agree with TRBD1. Looked up from germline, CDR1 is SGDLS and CDR2 is YYNGEE. V trimming: 4 bases; J trimming: 7 bases; junction bases outside the gene matches: 5. The CDR3 is 15 amino acids. DNA of the CDR3: TGTGCCAGCAGCACCTGGGACAGGGGAAATTCACCCCTCCACTTT. The encoded protein is CASSTWDRGNSPLHF. The variable domain in full, completed from reference TRBV9 and TRBJ1-6, reads DSGVTQTPKHLITATGQRVTLRCSPRSGDLSVYWYQQSLDQGLQFLIQYYNGEERAKGNILERFSAQQFPDLHSELNLSSLELGDSALYFCASSTWDRGNSPLHFGNGTRLTVT.

This rearrangement joins TRBV4-2 to TRBJ1-2; D is uncertain. The length of the CDR3 is 15 residues. V was shortened by 0 bases and J by 0 bases, with 8 bases between the two germline ends. Germline CDR1 is LGHNA and CDR2 is YNFKEQ. The CDR3 sequence: CASSQEQISNYGYTF. DNA of the CDR3: TGTGCCAGCAGCCAAGAGCAGATTTCTAACTATGGCTACACCTTC.

This chain uses TRBV7-8 with TRBJ1-6, with TRBD1 identical over 7 bases. CDR1 is SGHVS, CDR2 FQNEAQ, per germline. Trimming took 5 bases from V and 7 from J; bases not matched to a gene: 8. The CDR3 consists of 15 residues. This CDR3 reads CASSRPRDRNSPLHF. The CDR3 coding sequence is TGTGCCAGCAGCAGGCCCCGGGACAGAAATTCACCCCTCCACTTT.

The CDR3 DNA sequence: TGTGCCAGCAGCTTGTGGGCAGGTAGAAATTCCCAGCCCCAGCATTTT. Its translation: CASSLWAGRNSQPQHF. V is TRBV11-2 and J is TRBJ1-5, with D hard to call. This CDR3 is built from 16 residues. The germline CDR1 and CDR2 sequences are SGHAT and FQNNGV. V lost 3 bases, J lost 7 bases, and 19 bases lay in between.

The chain uses TRBV7-6 and TRBJ2-7, with 8 bases identical to TRBD1. Germline lookup yields CDR1 SGHVS and CDR2 FNYEAQ. This CDR3 has 15 residues. The V and J ends lost 1 base and 4 bases, in that order; junction bases with no gene match: 6. CDR3 DNA: TGTGCCAGCAGCTTAGACAGGGGGAAGGGTTACGAGCAGTACTTC. This sequence encodes CASSLDRGKGYEQYF.

The chain is built from TRBV5-1 and TRBJ2-7, with 14 bases fitting TRBD2. Germline trimming cut 4 bases from V and 7 bases from J; bases unmatched to any gene: 4. Germline V gives CDR1 SGHRS, CDR2 YFSETQ. The length of the CDR3 is 14 residues. The CDR3 DNA reads as TGCGCCAGCAGCCCCCGACTAGCGGGAGGGGAGCAGTACTTC. It specifies CASSPRLAGGEQYF.

This clone has just a few counts. The chain links TRBV7-2 to TRBJ2-7; 8 bases align to TRBD1. CDR3 size: 15 residues. CDR1 is SGHTA, CDR2 FQGNSA, per germline. After removal of 1 base from V and 4 bases from J, the junction contained 6 bases not matched to a gene. The CDR3 is CASSLDAGGGYEQYF. The CDR3 DNA reads TGTGCCAGCAGCTTAGACGCAGGGGGCGGTTACGAGCAGTACTTC. Based on the CDR3 plus reference TRBV7-2 and TRBJ2-7, the full variable domain is GAGVSQSPSNKVTEKGKDVELRCDPISGHTALYWYRQSLGQGLEFLIYFQGNSAPDKSGLPSDRFSAERTGGSVSTLTIQRTQQEDSAVYLCASSLDAGGGYEQYFGPGTRLTVT.

The chain joins TRBV7-9 to TRBJ1-4; 9 positions agree with TRBD1. The V and J ends lost 5 bases and 7 bases, in that order; junction bases with no gene match: 8. Germline V gives CDR1 SEHNR, CDR2 FQNEAQ (reference sequence). The CDR3 contains 15 residues. CDR3 protein: CASSPGDRVREKLFF. Written as DNA, the CDR3 is TGTGCCAGCAGCCCCGGGGACAGGGTACGTGAAAAACTGTTTTTT.

The V call is TRBV19, the J call TRBJ2-5, with D possibly matching TRBD2 (6 bases). CDR3 length equals 15 residues. CDR1 is LNHDA, CDR2 SQIVND, per germline (reference sequence). The V end lost 6 bases, the J end lost 5 bases, and 19 bases lay between the germline ends. Here the CDR3 reads CASSPRGGRFETQYF. CDR3 coding DNA: TGTGCCAGTAGCCCTCGGGGAGGACGCTTTGAGACCCAGTACTTC.

The rearrangement links TRBV7-2 to TRBJ2-7; 10 bases align to TRBD1. There are 15 residues in the CDR3. V was clipped by 6 bases and J by 2 bases; unmatched bases: 7. Germline CDR1 SGHTA, CDR2 FQGNSA. CDR3 nucleotide sequence: TGTGCCAGCAGATTACCCGGGACAGGGGCCTACGAGCAGTACTTC. Translated, it gives CASRLPGTGAYEQYF.

This rearrangement joins TRBV5-8 to TRBJ1-6; TRBD1 agrees at 8 bases. Trimming removed 1 base from V and 7 bases from J; junction bases left unmatched: 4. Germline CDR1 SGHTS, CDR2 YDEGEE. This CDR3 region has 15 residues. The CDR3 nucleotides read TGTGCCAGCAGCTTGAGGGGACAGGTGAATTCACCCCTCCACTTT. It specifies CASSLRGQVNSPLHF. Full variable domain (outside the CDR3, taken from reference TRBV5-8 and TRBJ1-6): EAGVTQSPTHLIKTRGQQATLRCSPISGHTSVYWYQQALGLGLQFLLWYDEGEERNRGNFPPRFSGRQFPNYSSELNVNALELEDSALYLCASSLRGQVNSPLHFGNGTRLTVT.

The gene calls are TRBV9 and TRBJ1-4; possibly TRBD1 for D (5 bases). The CDR3 covers 17 residues. CDR1 is SGDLS, CDR2 YYNGEE, per germline. Trimming took 4 bases from V and 5 from J, leaving 21 bases between them. The CDR3 DNA reads TGTGCCAGCAGCACCCACGGGGGGAAGGGGCCAAATGAAAAACTGTTTTTT. Amino acids: CASSTHGGKGPNEKLFF.